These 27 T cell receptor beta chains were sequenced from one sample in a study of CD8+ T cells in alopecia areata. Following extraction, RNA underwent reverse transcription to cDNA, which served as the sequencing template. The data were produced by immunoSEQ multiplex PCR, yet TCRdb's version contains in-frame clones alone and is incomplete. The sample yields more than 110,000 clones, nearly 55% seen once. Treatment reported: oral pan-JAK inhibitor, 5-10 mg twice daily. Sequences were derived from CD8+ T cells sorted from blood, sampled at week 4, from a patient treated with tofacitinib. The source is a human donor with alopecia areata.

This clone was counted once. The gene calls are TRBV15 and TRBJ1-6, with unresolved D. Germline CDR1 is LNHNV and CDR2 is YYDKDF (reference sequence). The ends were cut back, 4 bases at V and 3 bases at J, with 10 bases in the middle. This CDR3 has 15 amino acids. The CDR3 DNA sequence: TGTGCCACCAGCAACGACAAGGGCTATAATTCACCCCTCCACTTT. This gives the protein CATSNDKGYNSPLHF.

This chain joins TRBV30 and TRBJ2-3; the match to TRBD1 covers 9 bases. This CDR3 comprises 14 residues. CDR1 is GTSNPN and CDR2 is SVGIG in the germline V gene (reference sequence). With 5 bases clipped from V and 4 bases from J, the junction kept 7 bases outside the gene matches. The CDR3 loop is CAWADRGASDTQYF. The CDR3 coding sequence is TGTGCCTGGGCGGACAGGGGCGCGTCAGATACGCAGTATTTT.

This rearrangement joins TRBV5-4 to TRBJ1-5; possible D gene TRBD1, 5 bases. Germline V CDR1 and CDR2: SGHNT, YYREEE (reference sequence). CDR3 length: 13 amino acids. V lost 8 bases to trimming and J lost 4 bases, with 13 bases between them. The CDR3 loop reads CASSAGRNQPQHF. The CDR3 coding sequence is TGTGCCAGTTCGGCAGGGCGAAATCAGCCCCAGCATTTT.

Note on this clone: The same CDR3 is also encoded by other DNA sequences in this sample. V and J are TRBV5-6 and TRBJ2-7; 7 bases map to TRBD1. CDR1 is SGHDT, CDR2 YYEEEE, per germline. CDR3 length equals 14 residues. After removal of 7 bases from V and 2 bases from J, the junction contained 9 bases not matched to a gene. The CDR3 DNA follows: TGTGCCAGCTCCCGGGACAGAAGCCCCTACGAGCAGTACTTC. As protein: CASSRDRSPYEQYF.

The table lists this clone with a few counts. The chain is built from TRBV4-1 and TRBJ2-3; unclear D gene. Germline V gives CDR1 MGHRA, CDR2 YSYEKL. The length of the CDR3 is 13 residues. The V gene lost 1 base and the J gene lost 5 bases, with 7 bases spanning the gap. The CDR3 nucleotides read TGCGCCAGCAGCCAAGTGGACGTAGATACGCAGTATTTT. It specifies CASSQVDVDTQYF.

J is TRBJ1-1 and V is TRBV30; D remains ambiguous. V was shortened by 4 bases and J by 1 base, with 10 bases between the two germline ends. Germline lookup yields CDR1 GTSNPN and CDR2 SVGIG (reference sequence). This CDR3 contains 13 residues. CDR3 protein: CAWTNRGNTEAFF. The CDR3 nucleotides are TGTGCCTGGACTAACCGGGGGAACACTGAAGCTTTCTTT.

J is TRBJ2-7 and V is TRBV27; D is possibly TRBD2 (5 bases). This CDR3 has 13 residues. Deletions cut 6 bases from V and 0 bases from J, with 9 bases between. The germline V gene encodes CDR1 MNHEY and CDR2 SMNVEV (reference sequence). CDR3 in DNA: TGTGCCAGCAGGGACTGGAGCTCCTACGAGCAGTACTTC. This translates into CASRDWSSYEQYF.

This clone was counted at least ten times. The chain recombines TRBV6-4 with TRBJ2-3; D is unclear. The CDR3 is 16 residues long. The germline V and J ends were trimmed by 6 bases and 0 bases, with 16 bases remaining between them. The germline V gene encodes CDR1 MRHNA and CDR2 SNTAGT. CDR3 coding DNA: TGTGCCAGCAGCTTGACATCGAGCCCCAGCACAGATACGCAGTATTTT. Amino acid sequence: CASSLTSSPSTDTQYF.

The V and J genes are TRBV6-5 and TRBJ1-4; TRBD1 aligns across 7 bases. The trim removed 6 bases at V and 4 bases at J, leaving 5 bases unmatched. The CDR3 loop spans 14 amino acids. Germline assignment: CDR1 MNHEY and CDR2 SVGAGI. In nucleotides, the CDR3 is TGTGCCAGCAGCGGGACAGCTATTAATGAAAAACTGTTTTTT. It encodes CASSGTAINEKLFF.

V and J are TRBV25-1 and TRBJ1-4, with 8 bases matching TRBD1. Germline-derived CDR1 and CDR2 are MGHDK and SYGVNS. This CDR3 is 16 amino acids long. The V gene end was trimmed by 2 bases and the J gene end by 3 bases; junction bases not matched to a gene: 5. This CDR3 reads CASSETGGEANEKLFF. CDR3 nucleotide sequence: TGTGCCAGCAGTGAAACAGGGGGTGAGGCTAATGAAAAACTGTTTTTT.

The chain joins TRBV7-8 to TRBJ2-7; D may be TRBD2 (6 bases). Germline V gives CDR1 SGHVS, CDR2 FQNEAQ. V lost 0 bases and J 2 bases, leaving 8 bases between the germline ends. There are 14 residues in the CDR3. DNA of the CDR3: TGTGCCAGCAGCTTAGCTAGCGGAACCTACGAGCAGTACTTC. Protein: CASSLASGTYEQYF.

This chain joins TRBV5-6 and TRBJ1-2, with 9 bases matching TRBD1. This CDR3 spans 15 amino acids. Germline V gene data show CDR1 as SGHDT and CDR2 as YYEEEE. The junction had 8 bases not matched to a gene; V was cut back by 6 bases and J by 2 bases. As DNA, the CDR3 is TGTGCCAGCATCCAAGAGGGACAGGGAAACTATGGCTACACCTTC. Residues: CASIQEGQGNYGYTF.

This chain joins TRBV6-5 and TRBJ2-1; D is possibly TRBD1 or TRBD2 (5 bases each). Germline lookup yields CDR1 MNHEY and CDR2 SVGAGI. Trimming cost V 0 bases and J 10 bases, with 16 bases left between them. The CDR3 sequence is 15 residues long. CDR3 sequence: CASSYSGDGVREQFF. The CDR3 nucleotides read TGTGCCAGCAGTTACTCGGGGGATGGGGTACGGGAGCAGTTCTTC.

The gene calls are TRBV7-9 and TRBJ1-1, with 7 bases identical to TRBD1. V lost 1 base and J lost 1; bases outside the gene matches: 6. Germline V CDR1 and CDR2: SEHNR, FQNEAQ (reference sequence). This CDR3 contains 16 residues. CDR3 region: CASSLGLEGANTEAFF. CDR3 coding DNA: TGTGCCAGCAGCTTAGGGCTGGAGGGGGCGAACACTGAAGCTTTCTTT.

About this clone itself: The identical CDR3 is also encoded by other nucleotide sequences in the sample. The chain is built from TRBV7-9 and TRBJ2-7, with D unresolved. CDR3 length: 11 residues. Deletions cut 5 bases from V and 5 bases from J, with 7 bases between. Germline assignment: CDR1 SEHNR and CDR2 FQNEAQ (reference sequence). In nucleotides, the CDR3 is TGTGCCAGCAGCCCCGACCACGAGCAGTACTTC. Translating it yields CASSPDHEQYF.

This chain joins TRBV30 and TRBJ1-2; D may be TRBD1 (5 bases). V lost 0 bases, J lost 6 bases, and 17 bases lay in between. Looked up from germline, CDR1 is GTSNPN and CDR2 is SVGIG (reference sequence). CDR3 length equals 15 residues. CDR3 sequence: CAWSVAGSGGDGYTF. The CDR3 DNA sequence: TGTGCCTGGAGTGTAGCAGGGTCGGGAGGGGATGGCTACACCTTC.

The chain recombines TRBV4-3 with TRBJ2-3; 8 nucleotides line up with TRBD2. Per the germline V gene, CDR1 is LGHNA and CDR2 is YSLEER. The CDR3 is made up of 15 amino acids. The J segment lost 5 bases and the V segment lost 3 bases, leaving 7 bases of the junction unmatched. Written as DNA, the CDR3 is TGCGCCAGCAGCCAGGGGGAGCGGGGGCAAGATACGCAGTATTTT. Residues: CASSQGERGQDTQYF.

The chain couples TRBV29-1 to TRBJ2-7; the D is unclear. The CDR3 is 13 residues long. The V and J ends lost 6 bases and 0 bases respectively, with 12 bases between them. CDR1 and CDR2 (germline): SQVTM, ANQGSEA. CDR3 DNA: TGCAGCGTCGATTCAAGGGACTCCTACGAGCAGTACTTC. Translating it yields CSVDSRDSYEQYF.

The CDR3 here is CASSSDDMEAFF. CDR3 in DNA: TGTGCCAGCAGTTCTGATGATATGGAAGCTTTCTTT. The gene calls are TRBV6-5 and TRBJ1-1; D is unclear. The CDR3 spans 12 residues. Germline V CDR1 and CDR2: MNHEY, SVGAGI. V lost 4 bases to trimming and J lost 8 bases, with 11 bases between them.

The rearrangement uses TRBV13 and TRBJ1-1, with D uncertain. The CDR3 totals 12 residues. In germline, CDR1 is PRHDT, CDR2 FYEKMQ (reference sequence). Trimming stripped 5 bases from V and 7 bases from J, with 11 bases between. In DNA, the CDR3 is TGTGCCAGCAGCAATCTCCGGCTTGAAGCTTTCTTT. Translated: CASSNLRLEAFF.

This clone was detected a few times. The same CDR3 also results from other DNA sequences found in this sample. CDR3 sequence: CASSRMGVEQYF. The CDR3 region has the DNA TGCGCCAGCAGCCGAATGGGGGTCGAGCAGTACTTC. The chain carries TRBV5-1 and TRBJ2-7; D tentatively fits TRBD1 or TRBD2 (5 bases each). CDR1 is SGHRS and CDR2 is YFSETQ in the germline V gene. The CDR3 length is 12 residues. The germline V and J ends were trimmed by 4 bases and 6 bases, with 11 bases remaining between them.

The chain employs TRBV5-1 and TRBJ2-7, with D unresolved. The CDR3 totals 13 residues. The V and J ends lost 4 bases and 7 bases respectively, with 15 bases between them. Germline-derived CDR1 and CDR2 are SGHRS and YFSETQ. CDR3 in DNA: TGCGCCAGCAGCCCGGATCGGGTACGGGAGCAGTACTTC. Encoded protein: CASSPDRVREQYF.

CDR3 protein: CASSELYSTDTQYF. In nucleotides, the CDR3 is TGTGCCAGCAGTGAACTGTACAGCACAGATACGCAGTATTTT. The chain carries TRBV2 and TRBJ2-3; no clear D. Trimming shortened V by 2 bases and J by 0 bases, and 6 bases separated the two germline ends. This CDR3 is built from 14 residues. Germline V gene data show CDR1 as SNHLY and CDR2 as FYNNEI.

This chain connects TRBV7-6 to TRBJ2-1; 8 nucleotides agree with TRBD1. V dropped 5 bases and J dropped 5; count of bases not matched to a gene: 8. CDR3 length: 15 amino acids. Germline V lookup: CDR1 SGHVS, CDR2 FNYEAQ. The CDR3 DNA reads TGTGCCAGCAGCCAGAGGCGGACAGGGCACAATGAGCAGTTCTTC. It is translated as CASSQRRTGHNEQFF.

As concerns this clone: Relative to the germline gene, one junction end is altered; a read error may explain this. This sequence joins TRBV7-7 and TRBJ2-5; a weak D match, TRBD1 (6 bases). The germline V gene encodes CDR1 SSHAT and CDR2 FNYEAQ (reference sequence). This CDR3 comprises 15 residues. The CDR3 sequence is CASSFRQGIQETQYF. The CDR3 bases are TGTGCTAGCAGCTTCCGCCAGGGGATCCAAGAGACCCAGTACTTC.

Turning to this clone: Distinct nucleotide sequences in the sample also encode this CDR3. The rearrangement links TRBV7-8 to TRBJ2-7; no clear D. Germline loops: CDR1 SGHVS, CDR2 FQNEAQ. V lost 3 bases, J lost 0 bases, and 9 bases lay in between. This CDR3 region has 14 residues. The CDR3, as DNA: TGTGCCAGCAGCTTGTTGGGCAGCTCCTACGAGCAGTACTTC. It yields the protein CASSLLGSSYEQYF.

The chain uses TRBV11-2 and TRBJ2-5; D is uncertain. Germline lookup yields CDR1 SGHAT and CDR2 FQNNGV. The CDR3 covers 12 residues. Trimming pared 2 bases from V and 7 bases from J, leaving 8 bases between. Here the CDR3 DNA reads TGTGCCAGCAGCTTAAGGAGTGTGACCCAGTACTTC. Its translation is CASSLRSVTQYF.